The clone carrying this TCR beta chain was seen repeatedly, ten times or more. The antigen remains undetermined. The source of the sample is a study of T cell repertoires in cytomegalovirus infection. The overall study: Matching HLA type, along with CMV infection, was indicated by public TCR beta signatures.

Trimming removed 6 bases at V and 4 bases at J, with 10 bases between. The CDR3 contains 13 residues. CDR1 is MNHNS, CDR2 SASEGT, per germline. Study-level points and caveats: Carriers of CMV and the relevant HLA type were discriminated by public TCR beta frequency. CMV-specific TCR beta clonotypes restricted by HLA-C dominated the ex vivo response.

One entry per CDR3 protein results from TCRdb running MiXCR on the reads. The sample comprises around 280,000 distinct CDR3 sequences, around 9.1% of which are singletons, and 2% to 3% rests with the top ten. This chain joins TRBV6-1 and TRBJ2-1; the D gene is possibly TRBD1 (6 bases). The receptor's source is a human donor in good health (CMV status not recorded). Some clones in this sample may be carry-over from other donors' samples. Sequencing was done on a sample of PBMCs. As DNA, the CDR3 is TGTGCCAGCAGCCAGGACAGATACAATGAGCAGTTCTTC. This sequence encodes CASSQDRYNEQFF.